Here is one TCR beta chain with its context. Its antigen remains unknown. The sample belongs to a study of cytomegalovirus exposure and HLA in healthy donors. Findings and limits, study-wide: The classifier, whose performance was assessed in both the original and validation cohorts, reportedly diagnosed cytomegalovirus status with high specificity and sensitivity. First-cohort TCR clusters tended to co-occur in the 90 to 150 validation repertoires, a later analysis found.

The CDR3 consists of 16 residues. With V trimmed by 3 bases and J by 8 bases, 9 bases remained unmatched. Per the germline V gene, CDR1 is ENHRY and CDR2 is SYGVKD. Separate from the roughly 700-subject first cohort, the roughly 120-subject validation cohort was the one that the donors belonged to. The assay was immunoSEQ multiplex PCR, and TCRdb's table has in-frame clones only and misses some. The sample yields tens of thousands of clones, about 94% seen once. The receptor was isolated from a man between 18 and 29 years old in good health and CMV-seropositive. Sequencing was carried out using PBMCs. J is TRBJ2-1 and V is TRBV10-3; TRBD2 agrees at 11 bases. The CDR3: CAISEVTSGSGDEQFF. The CDR3 DNA sequence: TGTGCCATCAGTGAAGTTACTAGCGGGAGTGGGGATGAGCAGTTCTTC.